These 22 T cell receptor beta chains were all obtained from the same sample, sequenced in a study of T cell repertoires in cytomegalovirus infection. TCRdb ran MiXCR on the reads and lists one entry per CDR3 protein. This repertoire shows 500,000 or so distinct CDR3 sequences, about 17% found once; its top ten account for approximately 24%. The specimen was CD8+ T cells from PBMCs. These receptors all stem from a human donor in good health (CMV status not recorded). Some clones in this sample may be carry-over from other donors' samples.

With regard to this clonotype: As the CDR3 is not closed by the conserved phenylalanine or tryptophan, this likely results from a read error. V usage is TRBV7-4 and J usage is TRBJ2-1; a weak D match, TRBD2 (5 bases). This CDR3 contains 14 residues. Trimming pared 3 bases from V and 5 bases from J, leaving 11 bases between. Germline CDR1 and CDR2: SGHVT and SQSDAQ. This CDR3 reads CASSLSDYHNEQFL. CDR3 sequence (DNA): TGTGCCAGCAGCTTGTCCGACTACCACAATGAGCAGTTCTTA.

The table lists this clonotype with many counts. V gene TRBV6-1 combines with J gene TRBJ2-1; 9 bases align to TRBD1. The CDR3 has 13 amino acids. Looked up from germline, CDR1 is MNHNS and CDR2 is SASEGT. V lost 10 bases, J lost 5 bases, and 6 bases stayed unmatched. Here the CDR3 DNA reads TGTGCCACCGGGACAGGGATCAACAATGAGCAGTTCTTC. Encoded protein: CATGTGINNEQFF.

This chain connects TRBV19 to TRBJ1-1; a weak D match, TRBD1 (6 bases). Germline CDR1 LNHDA, CDR2 SQIVND (reference sequence). V was clipped by 5 bases and J by 3 bases, with 16 bases between them. The CDR3 spans 15 residues. The CDR3, as DNA: TGTGCCAGTAGTTCAAACCGGGGGGCGGACACTGAAGCTTTCTTT. This encodes CASSSNRGADTEAFF.

The chain recombines TRBV29-1 with TRBJ1-2; 12 positions agree with TRBD1. Germline values: CDR1 SQVTM, CDR2 ANQGSEA. This CDR3 has 15 residues. V lost 5 bases and J lost 3; bases outside the gene matches: 7. The CDR3: CSVQGQGASDYGYTF. In DNA form, the CDR3 reads TGCAGCGTTCAGGGACAGGGGGCGTCGGACTATGGCTACACCTTC.

Here the CDR3 DNA reads TGTGCCAGTAGTGGCCGGTTCGCAGATACGCAGTATTTT. This translates into CASSGRFADTQYF. The V and J genes are TRBV19 and TRBJ2-3; D is uncertain. CDR1 is LNHDA, CDR2 SQIVND, per germline (reference sequence). The CDR3 totals 13 residues. V lost 5 bases and J 4 bases, leaving 10 bases between the germline ends.

This clonotype was counted at least ten times. The rearrangement uses TRBV4-2 and TRBJ2-1; TRBD1 aligns across 10 bases. J gave up 6 bases and V 4 bases, and 12 bases lay outside the gene matches. There are 17 residues in the CDR3. The germline gives CDR1 LGHNA, CDR2 YNFKEQ. CDR3: CASSLSAGTGAFNEQFF. In DNA form, the CDR3 reads TGTGCCAGCAGCCTCTCGGCCGGGACAGGGGCCTTCAATGAGCAGTTCTTC.

This clonotype has a handful of counts. The chain combines TRBV10-2 with TRBJ2-1; 12 bases line up with TRBD2. Trimming cost V 8 bases and J 1 base; bases outside gene matches: 3. The V gene's germline CDR1 is WSHSY and CDR2 SAAADI. The CDR3 sequence is 15 residues long. The DNA of the CDR3 is TGCGCCAGCCTAGCGGGGGGGCAGTCCTACAATGAGCAGTTCTTC. Its protein product is CASLAGGQSYNEQFF.

This clonotype was seen at least ten times. V gene TRBV12-3 or TRBV12-4 combines with J gene TRBJ1-5; 7 nucleotides line up with TRBD1. The junction had 13 bases not matched to a gene; V was cut back by 5 bases and J by 0 bases. There are 18 residues in the CDR3. The CDR3 protein is CASSPLRDSSYSNQPQHF. The CDR3 region has the DNA TGTGCCAGCAGTCCCCTCCGGGACAGTTCATATAGCAATCAGCCCCAGCATTTT.

Ten or more counts support this clonotype. The chain links TRBV11-2 to TRBJ1-1; 9 positions match TRBD1. Germline loops: CDR1 SGHAT, CDR2 FQNNGV. This CDR3 is built from 16 residues. V lost 6 bases and J lost 1; bases outside the gene matches: 9. This CDR3 reads CASSLSRDRANTEAFF. The CDR3 DNA sequence: TGTGCCAGCAGTCTAAGCCGGGACAGGGCGAACACTGAAGCTTTCTTT.

This clonotype was seen only a few times. The chain employs TRBV7-3 and TRBJ2-3, with 7 bases aligning to TRBD2. CDR1 and CDR2 from the germline V gene are SGHTA and FQGTGA. The CDR3 consists of 14 residues. The V segment lost 3 bases and the J segment 5 bases; nucleotides outside the gene matches: 5. The CDR3 sequence: CASSFQGGIDTQYF. In nucleotides, the CDR3 is TGTGCCAGCAGCTTCCAGGGAGGGATAGATACGCAGTATTTT.

At least ten counts were recorded for this clonotype. The chain combines TRBV7-9 with TRBJ2-1; 10 bases map to TRBD2. Trimming took 7 bases from V and 4 from J; bases not matched to a gene: 10. CDR1 and CDR2 (germline): SEHNR, FQNEAQ (reference sequence). There are 16 residues in the CDR3. The CDR3 DNA sequence: TGTGCCAGCACCGCGTTAGCGGGGGGCCCTTACAATGAGCAGTTCTTC. Translating gives CASTALAGGPYNEQFF.

This clonotype was counted a few times. The rearrangement uses TRBV10-2 and TRBJ1-2; D is undetermined. V lost 3 bases to trimming and J lost 5 bases, with 19 bases between them. The germline gives CDR1 WSHSY, CDR2 SAAADI. The CDR3 length is 16 residues. In DNA, the CDR3 is TGCGCCAGCAGTGATTTGGCCGACGACTGGGGATATGGCTACACCTTC. Its translation is CASSDLADDWGYGYTF.

Worth noting for this clonotype: A read error is possible here, since a much larger clone lies one base away. The CDR3 does not end in the conserved phenylalanine or tryptophan, so this is likely a read error. This sequence joins TRBV12-5 and TRBJ2-4; D might be TRBD1 or TRBD2, each matching 5 bases. V dropped 5 bases and J dropped 2 bases, with 16 bases sitting between them. Germline assignment: CDR1 LGHNT and CDR2 FRNRAP. This CDR3 is built from 16 residues. The CDR3 sequence: CASGLGTPGTKNIQYL. CDR3 coding DNA: TGTGCTAGTGGTCTAGGGACCCCCGGGACCAAAAACATTCAGTACTTA.

The sample holds a few counts of this clonotype. The rearrangement links TRBV27 to TRBJ2-1; no reliable D call. There are 11 residues in the CDR3. Between the trimmed V and J ends, which lost 4 bases and 10 bases, there was a span of 8 bases. Germline assignment: CDR1 MNHEY and CDR2 SMNVEV (reference sequence). CDR3 DNA sequence: TGTGCCAGCAGTTCCGGACCAGAGCAGTTCTTC. It yields the protein CASSSGPEQFF.

In this sample, this clonotype turned up a few times. The chain links TRBV14 to TRBJ1-1; the D gene is possibly TRBD1 (5 bases). This CDR3 contains 14 residues. The ends were cut back, 0 bases at V and 7 bases at J, with 12 bases in the middle. Per germline, CDR1 SGHDN and CDR2 FVKESK. In DNA, the CDR3 is TGTGCCAGCAGCCAAGATCGGGGAGGGGTTGAAGCTTTCTTT. This gives the protein CASSQDRGGVEAFF. The full variable domain, in which reference TRBV14 and TRBJ1-1 provide the parts outside the CDR3, is EAGVTQFPSHSVIEKGQTVTLRCDPISGHDNLYWYRRVMGKEIKFLLHFVKESKQDESGMPNNRFLAERTGGTYSTLKVQPAELEDSGVYFCASSQDRGGVEAFFGQGTRLTVV.

V and J are TRBV20-1 and TRBJ1-5; tentatively, D is TRBD1 (5 bases). V was cut by 6 bases and J by 1 base, with 13 bases left in between. CDR3 length: 14 amino acids. CDR1 and CDR2 from the germline V gene are DFQATT and SNEGSKA (reference sequence). The CDR3 DNA is TGCAGTGCCCAGCGGGGGGGGAGCAATCAGCCCCAGCATTTT. Residues: CSAQRGGSNQPQHF.

Notes on this clonotype: A read error may be the cause here, since a much bigger clone is one base away. The chain combines TRBV15 with TRBJ2-1; weak D call: TRBD2 (6 bases). Trimming removed 3 bases at V and 4 bases at J, with 13 bases between. This CDR3 has 15 amino acids. Germline V CDR1 and CDR2: LNHNV, YYDKDF (reference sequence). The CDR3 nucleotides are TGTGCCACCAGCAGCCCGGGGGTGGGTTACAATGAGCAGTTCTTC. This sequence encodes CATSSPGVGYNEQFF.

The rearrangement uses TRBV4-2 and TRBJ2-1; 16 bases line up with TRBD2. Germline CDR1 reads LGHNA; CDR2 reads YNFKEQ. V was pared by 1 base and J by 4 bases, with 7 bases of the junction left unmatched. There are 19 residues in the CDR3. CDR3 DNA sequence: TGTGCCAGCAGCCAAGGGGGACTAGCGGGGGGGACTGTGTACAATGAGCAGTTCTTC. Its translation is CASSQGGLAGGTVYNEQFF.

This sequence joins TRBV7-6 and TRBJ2-2; 15 nucleotides match TRBD2. The J segment lost 7 bases and the V segment lost 4 bases, leaving 7 bases of the junction unmatched. Germline CDR1 and CDR2: SGHVS and FNYEAQ. The CDR3 spans 17 residues. The CDR3 sequence: CASSSGLAGGPIGELFF. The CDR3 DNA reads TGTGCCAGCAGCTCTGGACTAGCGGGAGGGCCCATCGGGGAGCTGTTTTTT.

In its sample, this clonotype was seen many times. The chain links TRBV7-6 to TRBJ2-1, with D possibly TRBD2 on 5 matching bases. Germline V gene sequence: CDR1 SGHVS, CDR2 FNYEAQ. V was trimmed by 7 bases and J by 5 bases, leaving 15 bases between them. The CDR3 runs 14 residues. CDR3 in amino acids: CASTPGGRNNEQFF. The CDR3 DNA reads as TGTGCCAGCACCCCAGGAGGCAGAAACAATGAGCAGTTCTTC.

To note about this clonotype: At one end, the junction sequence differs from germline, possibly due to a read error. The chain joins TRBV11-2 to TRBJ2-1; D is unclear. There are 16 residues in the CDR3. Germline CDR1 and CDR2: SGHAT and FQNNGV. For the CDR3, the DNA is TGTGCCAGCAGCTTAGATTTGTCCGACTCCTACAATGAGCATTTCTTC. This encodes CASSLDLSDSYNEHFF.

This clonotype turned up a few times. This chain connects TRBV2 to TRBJ2-7; D perhaps matches TRBD2 (6 bases). CDR3 length equals 17 residues. Germline CDR1 and CDR2: SNHLY and FYNNEI. V was shortened by 0 bases and J by 3 bases, with 18 bases between the two germline ends. In DNA, the CDR3 is TGTGCCAGCAGTGAAGCCAGATTGCGGGGTGGGGTCTACGAGCAGTACTTC. This sequence encodes CASSEARLRGGVYEQYF.